This TCR beta chain came from a study of blood T cell repertoires in COVID-19 (TCRdb year 2020). In terms of the full investigation: Collaborator samples came from the United States, Italy and Spain and covered acute and convalescent phases of COVID-19. The prospective study material was composed of cDNA or gDNA derived from T cells, B-cell-depleted T cells, or PBMCs. Subjects who had been exposed to COVID-19, were actively infected with it, or had recovered from it provided the deeply sampled blood TCRbeta repertoires that made up the dataset. A freely available public database, intended as a resource for researchers studying the immune response to SARS-CoV-2, is where the repertoires were released. Samples came from the ongoing ImmuneRACE study (first 160 participants) plus 1,254 subjects from 6 global collaborators. The sample metadata nearly always contained a de-identified subject ID, COVID-19 status, age in years and sex. Where available, HLA class I and class II types were obtained from metadata supplied by the sample provider rather than from assay-based typing.

V is clipped by 5 bases and J by 2 bases, and the sequence between their germline boundaries is 16 bases long. The CDR3 sequence holds 15 residues, the cysteine and phenylalanine included. Only the CDR3 portion is preserved as DNA: 45 bases, with reading frame beginning at the first base. Via the germline V gene (reference sequence), CDR1 is SGHNT and CDR2 YYREEE. On this clone itself: It lacks a known antigen. Base qualities are not provided; no much larger clone lies one nucleotide away.

Findings and caveats that apply to the study as a whole: How much clinical and demographic metadata was included differed by source and by participant, and the metadata was provided uncurated.

TCRbeta CDR3 regions were amplified from genomic DNA using the immunoSEQ Assay, a bias-controlled multiplex PCR. The authors' analysis ran thus. The number of nucleated cells in each sample was estimated from the amplification of reference gene primers within the assay. To quantify the absolute abundance of each unique TCRbeta CDR3 rearrangement, sequence reads were collapsed and filtered. For each sample, productive Simpson clonality was calculated by taking the square root of Simpson's diversity index across productive rearrangements. Not all clones reach the TCRdb copy of this immuneACCESS table, which keeps in-frame sequences only. Checked studies attribute under half of the gap to unresolved V genes and leave the rest unexplained. That table furnishes V, J and clone size, whereas the DNA furnished D and trimming. This sample lists about 230,000 clones; approximately 88% were detected once. The top ten hold around 26% of the sample.

The collaborating institutions used their own protocols to collect whole blood in K2EDTA tubes. Collaborator samples were shipped for TCRbeta analysis as frozen whole blood, isolated PBMCs, or DNA extracted from either sample type. This TCR was sampled from a man aged 40-50 years with acute or convalescent COVID-19. Sequencing was performed on peripheral blood. The chain employs TRBV5-4 and TRBJ1-1; no D gene is confidently identified. This receptor carries the CDR3 CASSSGRGRNTEAFF. Here is the DNA: TGTGCCAGCAGTTCCGGGAGAGGGAGAAACACTGAAGCTTTCTTT.